A single sample is the source of the 28 T cell receptor beta chains below, sequenced in a study of blood T cell repertoires in COVID-19. The table came from immunoSEQ multiplex PCR; TCRdb's copy has only in-frame clones and leaves some out. Seen here are 120,000 or so clones, nearly 80% observed once, and the top ten hold roughly 17%. Sample: peripheral blood. Receptors originate from a woman aged 80 or older with active or convalescent COVID-19.

CDR3 residues: CASSVEVGGRIAGELFF. CDR3 sequence (DNA): TGTGCCAGCAGCGTAGAGGTAGGCGGGAGGATAGCCGGGGAGCTGTTTTTT. The gene calls are TRBV9 and TRBJ2-2, with 8 bases that match TRBD2. Germline V gene sequence: CDR1 SGDLS, CDR2 YYNGEE. CDR3 length: 17 amino acids. V lost 0 bases to trimming and J lost 6 bases; unmatched junction nucleotides: 10.

The chain recombines TRBV5-1 with TRBJ2-2; the D gene is possibly TRBD2 (5 bases). This CDR3 spans 15 amino acids. Germline V gives CDR1 SGHRS, CDR2 YFSETQ. Trimming stripped 4 bases from V and 5 bases from J, with 15 bases between. DNA of the CDR3: TGCGCCAGCAGCCCCAAACCACCGGGAACCGGGGAGCTGTTTTTT. This encodes CASSPKPPGTGELFF.

The V gene is TRBV6-4, the J gene TRBJ2-1; tentatively, D is TRBD2 (5 bases). Germline V gene data show CDR1 as MRHNA and CDR2 as SNTAGT. CDR3 length: 16 residues. V dropped 3 bases and J dropped 7 bases, with 19 bases sitting between them. Here the CDR3 DNA reads TGTGCCAGCAGTGAAGGTTGGAACGCGGGTAGTAATGAGCAGTTCTTC. Encoded protein: CASSEGWNAGSNEQFF.

This clone was picked up one time. The V call is TRBV12-3 or TRBV12-4, the J call TRBJ2-1; a possible D gene is TRBD2 (6 bases). The length of the CDR3 is 13 residues. The ends were cut back, 6 bases at V and 7 bases at J, with 13 bases in the middle. Written as DNA, the CDR3 is TGTGCCAGCAGCCTTCTAGCGACGAATGAGCAGTTCTTC. Translation gives CASSLLATNEQFF.

The J gene is TRBJ2-5, the V gene TRBV27, with 9 positions matching TRBD2. The CDR3 runs 15 residues. V was pared by 3 bases and J by 6 bases, with 8 bases of the junction left unmatched. Germline V gene lookup returns CDR1 MNHEY and CDR2 SMNVEV (reference sequence). Written as DNA, the CDR3 is TGTGCCAGCAGTTTCCTAGCGGGATATAGGAAGACCCAGTACTTC. Translation gives CASSFLAGYRKTQYF.

The chain uses TRBV10-3 and TRBJ1-1; D remains unclear. CDR1 ENHRY and CDR2 SYGVKD come from the germline V gene. V was trimmed by 0 bases and J by 1 base, leaving 9 bases between them. This CDR3 is built from 15 residues. The CDR3 DNA reads TGTGCCATCAGTGAGTCCCCCCAGCGGAACACTGAAGCTTTCTTT. Translation gives CAISESPQRNTEAFF.

This clone has a handful of counts. The chain couples TRBV19 to TRBJ2-2, with D maybe TRBD2 (6 bases). CDR3 length equals 16 residues. Germline assignment: CDR1 LNHDA and CDR2 SQIVND (reference sequence). V lost 1 base to trimming and J lost 0 bases, with 9 bases between them. The CDR3 loop is CASSIVRLANTGELFF. CDR3 sequence (DNA): TGTGCCAGTAGTATAGTAAGACTAGCGAACACCGGGGAGCTGTTTTTT.

J is TRBJ2-5 and V is TRBV4-3; 11 positions agree with TRBD2. The V gene's germline CDR1 is LGHNA and CDR2 YSLEER. The V and J ends lost 4 bases and 4 bases, in that order; junction bases with no gene match: 5. CDR3 size: 15 residues. The DNA for the CDR3 is TGCGCCAGCAGCCCCAGACTAGCGGGATTAGAGACCCAGTACTTC. Its translation is CASSPRLAGLETQYF.

V gene TRBV4-1 combines with J gene TRBJ1-5; D call uncertain. CDR3 length: 15 amino acids. Germline assignment: CDR1 MGHRA and CDR2 YSYEKL. Trimming removed 3 bases at V and 3 bases at J, with 12 bases between. CDR3 residues: CASSHAGGINQPQHF. The CDR3 coding sequence is TGCGCCAGCAGCCACGCGGGCGGCATCAATCAGCCCCAGCATTTT.

This clone was counted a single time. The chain has TRBV5-1 and TRBJ2-5; TRBD1 matches 9 bases. The CDR3 is made up of 15 amino acids. The germline V gene has CDR1 SGHRS and CDR2 YFSETQ. The V gene end was trimmed by 1 base and the J gene end by 3 bases; junction bases not matched to a gene: 4. The chain's CDR3 is CASSLRGQGEETQYF. For the CDR3, the DNA is TGCGCCAGCAGCTTGCGGGGACAGGGAGAAGAGACCCAGTACTTC. The full variable domain, with the rest looked up from reference TRBV5-1 and TRBJ2-5, is KAGVTQTPRYLIKTRGQQVTLSCSPISGHRSVSWYQQTPGQGLQFLFEYFSETQRNKGNFPGRFSGRQFSNSRSEMNVSTLELGDSALYLCASSLRGQGEETQYFGPGTRLLVL.

A remark on this clone: This CDR3 is also generated by other DNA sequences in the sample. The genes are TRBV2 and TRBJ2-7, with 10 bases aligning to TRBD2. V lost 8 bases and J lost 1; bases outside the gene matches: 2. The CDR3 is 13 amino acids. Germline V gene sequence: CDR1 SNHLY, CDR2 FYNNEI. CDR3 bases: TGTGCCAGCCGGACTAGCGGATCCTACGAGCAGTACTTC. Its protein product is CASRTSGSYEQYF.

The chain combines TRBV3-1 (or the pseudogene TRBV3-2) with TRBJ1-5; D is ambiguous. The CDR3 consists of 15 residues. The V end was cut by 1 base, the J end by 2 bases, with 9 bases between. Germline CDR1 LGHDT, CDR2 YNNKEL (reference sequence). CDR3 residues: CASSQGQVRNQPQHF. The CDR3 nucleotides read TGTGCCAGCAGCCAAGGGCAGGTTCGCAATCAGCCCCAGCATTTT.

This chain joins TRBV4-1 and TRBJ1-1; D remains ambiguous. Germline-derived CDR1 and CDR2 are MGHRA and YSYEKL. This CDR3 comprises 15 residues. V was shortened by 7 bases and J by 4 bases, with 19 bases between the two germline ends. CDR3 nucleotide sequence: TGCGCCAGCAAGAGAGGCGCGTCTTTGAGCACTGAAGCTTTCTTT. Translation gives CASKRGASLSTEAFF.

This clone was picked up one time. This chain connects TRBV9 to TRBJ2-2; a possible D gene is TRBD2 (7 bases). Trimming took 0 bases from V and 3 from J, leaving 15 bases between them. Germline values: CDR1 SGDLS, CDR2 YYNGEE. The CDR3 is 17 amino acids. The DNA of the CDR3 is TGTGCCAGCAGCGTAGGGGAGGGGGAAGCGGACACCGGGGAGCTGTTTTTT. Translation gives CASSVGEGEADTGELFF.

J is TRBJ2-7 and V is TRBV28; the match to TRBD1 covers 8 bases. The CDR3 sequence is 15 residues long. V shed 2 bases, J shed 3 bases, and the junction held 6 bases outside the gene matches. Germline V lookup: CDR1 MDHEN, CDR2 SYDVKM. The CDR3 reads CASSLGPGGNYEQYF. In DNA, the CDR3 is TGTGCCAGCAGTTTAGGGCCAGGGGGCAACTACGAGCAGTACTTC. The full variable domain, with the rest looked up from reference TRBV28 and TRBJ2-7, is DVKVTQSSRYLVKRTGEKVFLECVQDMDHENMFWYRQDPGLGLRLIYFSYDVKMKEKGDIPEGYSVSREKKERFSLILESASTNQTSMYLCASSLGPGGNYEQYFGPGTRLTVT.

The chain is built from TRBV6-5 and TRBJ2-2; tentatively, D is TRBD2 (5 bases). The ends were cut back, 8 bases at V and 7 bases at J, with 14 bases in the middle. This CDR3 has 13 residues. Germline CDR1 is MNHEY and CDR2 is SVGAGI. CDR3 nucleotides: TGTGCCAGCGAGCTAGCTCTGGGCGGGGAGCTGTTTTTT. The encoded protein is CASELALGGELFF.

The V gene is TRBV9, the J gene TRBJ1-1; TRBD1 agrees at 12 bases. In germline, CDR1 is SGDLS, CDR2 YYNGEE. Germline trimming cut 2 bases from V and 10 bases from J; bases unmatched to any gene: 3. The CDR3 extends over 13 amino acids. This CDR3 reads CASSVGTGGLAFF. DNA of the CDR3: TGTGCCAGCAGCGTCGGGACAGGGGGCCTAGCTTTCTTT.

CDR3 amino acids: CASTTGQNTEAFF. For the CDR3, the DNA is TGTGCCAGCACCACTGGACAGAACACTGAAGCTTTCTTT. The chain uses TRBV5-6 and TRBJ1-1, with D perhaps TRBD1 (5 bases). The CDR3 length is 13 residues. Germline CDR1 and CDR2: SGHDT and YYEEEE. V was trimmed by 6 bases and J by 1 base, leaving 10 bases between them.

This CDR3 reads CASSAGLAGLTDTQYF. For the CDR3, the DNA is TGCGCCAGCAGTGCGGGACTAGCGGGATTAACAGATACGCAGTATTTT. The chain joins TRBV10-1 to TRBJ2-3; TRBD2 aligns across 13 bases. With 4 bases clipped from V and 3 bases from J, the junction kept 4 bases outside the gene matches. Looked up from germline, CDR1 is WNHNN and CDR2 is SYGVQD (reference sequence). The CDR3 loop spans 16 amino acids.

This chain joins TRBV15 and TRBJ2-1, with 12 nucleotides matching TRBD2. The ends lost 4 bases at V and 6 bases at J; junction bases unmatched: 10. Germline V gene sequence: CDR1 LNHNV, CDR2 YYDKDF (reference sequence). The CDR3 spans 17 residues. The CDR3 reads CATSNAPGLAGSNEQFF. The CDR3 coding sequence is TGTGCCACCAGCAACGCTCCGGGACTAGCGGGTAGCAATGAGCAGTTCTTC.

This chain uses TRBV20-1 with TRBJ2-7; TRBD1 agrees at 8 bases. CDR1 DFQATT and CDR2 SNEGSKA come from the germline V gene (reference sequence). Losses at the gene ends were 6 bases for V and 3 bases for J; bases not matched to a gene: 13. This CDR3 has 15 amino acids. The CDR3 sequence is CSASPRQGIIYEQYF. The CDR3 DNA sequence: TGCAGTGCGAGTCCCAGACAGGGGATAATCTACGAGCAGTACTTC.

The chain recombines TRBV13 with TRBJ1-1; D is unclear. Deletions cut 5 bases from V and 4 bases from J, with 14 bases between. CDR1 and CDR2 from the germline V gene are PRHDT and FYEKMQ (reference sequence). This CDR3 is built from 14 residues. The CDR3 loop is CASSRLWEGTEAFF. The CDR3 coding sequence is TGTGCCAGCAGCCGCTTGTGGGAGGGCACTGAAGCTTTCTTT.

CDR3 region: CASSPGGIENTEAFF. The DNA for the CDR3 is TGTGCCAGCAGCCCAGGGGGGATCGAAAACACTGAAGCTTTCTTT. The chain has TRBV9 and TRBJ1-1; 7 bases match TRBD1. After removal of 4 bases from V and 2 bases from J, the junction contained 8 bases not matched to a gene. From germline, CDR1 is SGDLS and CDR2 YYNGEE. The CDR3 runs 15 residues.

The chain links TRBV7-2 to TRBJ2-1; possible D gene TRBD2, 6 bases. With 8 bases removed from V and 4 bases from J, the gap between germline ends came to 15 bases. Germline CDR1 reads SGHTA; CDR2 reads FQGNSA. This CDR3 spans 14 amino acids. CDR3 in amino acids: CASGRAGNYNEQFF. CDR3 sequence (DNA): TGTGCCAGCGGGCGGGCGGGAAATTACAATGAGCAGTTCTTC.

The CDR3 coding sequence is TGTGCCAGCAGGGAACAGGAAGGGAACACTGAAGCTTTCTTT. It specifies CASREQEGNTEAFF. The rearrangement uses TRBV2 and TRBJ1-1; the D gene is possibly TRBD1 (5 bases). Trimming removed 6 bases from V and 1 base from J, with 12 bases in between. Germline V CDR1 and CDR2: SNHLY, FYNNEI. This CDR3 comprises 14 residues.

The rearrangement joins TRBV11-3 to TRBJ2-7, with D unclear. V lost 4 bases to trimming and J lost 1 base, with 17 bases between them. The CDR3 has 16 amino acids. CDR1 SGHNT and CDR2 YENEEA come from the germline V gene. The chain's CDR3 is CASSSRLAVVSYEQYF. The CDR3 bases are TGTGCCAGCAGCTCGCGTCTCGCGGTCGTATCCTACGAGCAGTACTTC.

With regard to this clone: At one end the junction does not follow the germline gene, possibly because of a read error. The chain links TRBV28 to TRBJ1-2; 11 bases are shared with TRBD1. CDR3 length: 13 residues. CDR1 is MDHEN and CDR2 is SYDVKM in the germline V gene. This CDR3 reads CASTRTGGGGHTF. The CDR3 bases are TGTGCCAGCACGCGGACAGGGGGCGGTGGCCACACCTTC.

This chain joins TRBV2 and TRBJ1-2; 8 bases line up with TRBD1. J gave up 7 bases and V 7 bases, and 14 bases lay outside the gene matches. This CDR3 comprises 15 residues. The germline CDR1 and CDR2 sequences are SNHLY and FYNNEI. The CDR3 reads CASTPVTGANSGYTF. CDR3 nucleotide sequence: TGTGCCAGCACCCCGGTGACAGGGGCGAACAGTGGCTACACCTTC.